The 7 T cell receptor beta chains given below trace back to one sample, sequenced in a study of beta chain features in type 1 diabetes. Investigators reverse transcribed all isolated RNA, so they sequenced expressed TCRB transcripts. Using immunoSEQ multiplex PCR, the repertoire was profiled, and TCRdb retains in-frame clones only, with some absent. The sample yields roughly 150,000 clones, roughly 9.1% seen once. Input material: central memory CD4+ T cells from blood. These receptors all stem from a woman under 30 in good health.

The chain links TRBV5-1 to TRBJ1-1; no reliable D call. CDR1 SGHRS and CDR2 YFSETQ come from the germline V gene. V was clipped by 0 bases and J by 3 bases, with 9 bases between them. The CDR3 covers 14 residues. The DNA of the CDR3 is TGCGCCAGCAGCTTGGATGGTCGGGACACTGAAGCTTTCTTT. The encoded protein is CASSLDGRDTEAFF. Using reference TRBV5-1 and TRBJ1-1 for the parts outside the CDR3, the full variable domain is KAGVTQTPRYLIKTRGQQVTLSCSPISGHRSVSWYQQTPGQGLQFLFEYFSETQRNKGNFPGRFSGRQFSNSRSEMNVSTLELGDSALYLCASSLDGRDTEAFFGQGTRLTVV.

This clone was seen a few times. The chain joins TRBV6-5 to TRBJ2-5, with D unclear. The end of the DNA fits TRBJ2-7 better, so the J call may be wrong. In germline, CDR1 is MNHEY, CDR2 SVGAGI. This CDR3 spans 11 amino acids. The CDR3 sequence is CASRVDHEQYF. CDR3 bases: TGTGCCAGCCGGGTAGACCACGAGCAGTACTTC.

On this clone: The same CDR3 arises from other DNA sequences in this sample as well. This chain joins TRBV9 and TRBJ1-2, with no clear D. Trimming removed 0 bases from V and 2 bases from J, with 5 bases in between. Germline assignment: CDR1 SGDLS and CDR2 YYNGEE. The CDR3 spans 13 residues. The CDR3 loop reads CASSVDSNYGYTF. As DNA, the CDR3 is TGTGCCAGCAGCGTAGACAGCAACTATGGCTACACCTTC.

CDR3 sequence reads: CASSVSRDNTEAFF. CDR3 bases: TGTGCCAGCAGCGTAAGTCGGGATAACACTGAAGCTTTCTTT. The rearrangement links TRBV9 to TRBJ1-1; D remains ambiguous. Germline V lookup: CDR1 SGDLS, CDR2 YYNGEE. The ends were cut back, 1 base at V and 2 bases at J, with 9 bases in the middle. CDR3 length equals 14 residues.

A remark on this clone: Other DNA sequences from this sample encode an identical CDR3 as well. Written as DNA, the CDR3 is TGTGCCTGGAGTGTTGGGGCGCGGAATCAGCCCCAGCATTTT. This gives the protein CAWSVGARNQPQHF. The genes are TRBV30 and TRBJ1-5; perhaps TRBD1 as D (5 bases). Trimming pared 0 bases from V and 4 bases from J, leaving 10 bases between. From germline, CDR1 is GTSNPN and CDR2 SVGIG (reference sequence). This CDR3 comprises 14 residues.

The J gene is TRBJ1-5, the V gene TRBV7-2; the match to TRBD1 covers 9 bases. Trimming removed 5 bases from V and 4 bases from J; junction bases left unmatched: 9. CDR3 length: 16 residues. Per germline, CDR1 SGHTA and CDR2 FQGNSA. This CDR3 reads CASSPWAGTGNQPQHF. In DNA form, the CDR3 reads TGTGCCAGCAGCCCATGGGCCGGGACAGGGAATCAGCCCCAGCATTTT.

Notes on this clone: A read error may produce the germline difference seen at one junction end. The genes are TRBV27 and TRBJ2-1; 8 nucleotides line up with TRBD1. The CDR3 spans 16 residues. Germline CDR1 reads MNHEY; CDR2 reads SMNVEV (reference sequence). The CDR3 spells CASSISGGGPYNEQFF. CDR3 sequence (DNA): TGTGCCAGCAGTATATCAGGGGGCGGGCCTTACAATGAGCAGTTCTTC.